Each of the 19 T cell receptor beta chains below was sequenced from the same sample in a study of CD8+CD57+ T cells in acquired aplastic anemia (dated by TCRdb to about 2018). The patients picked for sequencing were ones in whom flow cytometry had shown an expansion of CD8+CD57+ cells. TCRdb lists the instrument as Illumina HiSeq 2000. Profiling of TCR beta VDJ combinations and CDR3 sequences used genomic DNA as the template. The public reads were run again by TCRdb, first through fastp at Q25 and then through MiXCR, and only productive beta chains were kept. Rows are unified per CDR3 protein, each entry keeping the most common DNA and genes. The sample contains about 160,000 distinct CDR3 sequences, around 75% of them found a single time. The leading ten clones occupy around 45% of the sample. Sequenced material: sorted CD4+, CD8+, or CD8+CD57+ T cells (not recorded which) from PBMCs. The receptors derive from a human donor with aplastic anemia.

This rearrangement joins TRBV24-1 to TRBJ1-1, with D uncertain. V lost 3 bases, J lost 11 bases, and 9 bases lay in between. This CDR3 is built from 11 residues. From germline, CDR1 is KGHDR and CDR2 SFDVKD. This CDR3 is CATSDRRSAFF. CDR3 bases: TGTGCCACCAGTGATCGCCGCTCGGCTTTCTTT.

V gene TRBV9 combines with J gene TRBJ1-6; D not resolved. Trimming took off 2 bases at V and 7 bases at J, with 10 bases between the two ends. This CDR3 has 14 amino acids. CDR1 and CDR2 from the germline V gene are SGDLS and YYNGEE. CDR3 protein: CASSVKGMNSPLHF. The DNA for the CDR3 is TGTGCCAGCAGCGTGAAAGGGATGAATTCACCCCTCCACTTT. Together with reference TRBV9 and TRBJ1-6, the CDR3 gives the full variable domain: DSGVTQTPKHLITATGQRVTLRCSPRSGDLSVYWYQQSLDQGLQFLIQYYNGEERAKGNILERFSAQQFPDLHSELNLSSLELGDSALYFCASSVKGMNSPLHFGNGTRLTVT.

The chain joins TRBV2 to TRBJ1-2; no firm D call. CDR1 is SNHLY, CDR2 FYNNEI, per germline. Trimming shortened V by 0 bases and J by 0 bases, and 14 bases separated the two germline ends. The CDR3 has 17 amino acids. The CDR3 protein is CASSEALPRITNYGYTF. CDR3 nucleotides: TGTGCCAGCAGTGAAGCGCTCCCCAGAATTACTAACTATGGCTACACCTTC.

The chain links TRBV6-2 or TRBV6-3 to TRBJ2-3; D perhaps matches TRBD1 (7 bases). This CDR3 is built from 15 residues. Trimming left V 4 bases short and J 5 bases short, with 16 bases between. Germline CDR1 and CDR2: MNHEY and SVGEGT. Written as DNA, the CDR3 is TGTGCCAGCAGTTCCCTCCGTCAGGGGGGAGATACGCAGTATTTT. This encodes CASSSLRQGGDTQYF.

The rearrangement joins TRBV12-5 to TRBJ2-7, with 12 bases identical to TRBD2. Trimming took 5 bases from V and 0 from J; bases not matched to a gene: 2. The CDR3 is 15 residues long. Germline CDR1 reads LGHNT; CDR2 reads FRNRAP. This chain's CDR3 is CASGTGLAGSYEQYF. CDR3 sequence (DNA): TGTGCTAGTGGTACGGGACTAGCGGGCTCCTACGAGCAGTACTTC.

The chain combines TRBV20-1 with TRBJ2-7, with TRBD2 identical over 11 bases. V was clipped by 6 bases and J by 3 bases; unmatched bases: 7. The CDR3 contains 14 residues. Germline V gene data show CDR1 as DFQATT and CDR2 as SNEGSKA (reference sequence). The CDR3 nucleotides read TGCAGTGCCCGATCTAGCGGGGGGCGCTACGAGCAGTACTTC. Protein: CSARSSGGRYEQYF.

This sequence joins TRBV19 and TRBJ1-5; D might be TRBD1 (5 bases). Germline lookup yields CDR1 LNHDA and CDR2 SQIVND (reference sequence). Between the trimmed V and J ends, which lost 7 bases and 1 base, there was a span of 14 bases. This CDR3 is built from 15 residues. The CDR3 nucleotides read TGTGCCAGTACCGTCGGGGGGGGGAGCAATCAGCCCCAGCATTTT. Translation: CASTVGGGSNQPQHF.

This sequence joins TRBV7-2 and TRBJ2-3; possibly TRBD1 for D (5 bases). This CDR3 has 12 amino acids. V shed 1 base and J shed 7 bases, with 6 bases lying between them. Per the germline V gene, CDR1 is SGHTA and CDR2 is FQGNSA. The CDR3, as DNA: TGTGCCAGCAGCTTAGACAGGAATACGCAGTATTTT. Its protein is CASSLDRNTQYF.

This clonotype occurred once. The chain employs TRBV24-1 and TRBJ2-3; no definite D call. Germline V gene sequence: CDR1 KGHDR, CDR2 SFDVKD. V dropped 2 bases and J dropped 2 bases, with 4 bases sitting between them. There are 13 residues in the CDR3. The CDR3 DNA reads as TGTGCCACCAGTGATTCGTACACAGATACGCAGTATTTT. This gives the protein CATSDSYTDTQYF.

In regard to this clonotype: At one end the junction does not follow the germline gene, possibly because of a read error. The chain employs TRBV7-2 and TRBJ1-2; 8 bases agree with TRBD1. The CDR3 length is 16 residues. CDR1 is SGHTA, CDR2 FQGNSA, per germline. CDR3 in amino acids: CASSVVGTGDNYGYTF. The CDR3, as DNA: TGTGCCAGCAGCGTGGTGGGGACAGGCGACAACTATGGATACACCTTC.

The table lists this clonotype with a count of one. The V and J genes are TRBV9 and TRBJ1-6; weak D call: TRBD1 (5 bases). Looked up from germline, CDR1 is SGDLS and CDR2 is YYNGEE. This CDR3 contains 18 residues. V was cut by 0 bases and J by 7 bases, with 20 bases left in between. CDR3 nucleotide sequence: TGTGCCAGCAGCGTAGCTGTCGAGGAGGGGAGTGGGAATTCACCCCTCCACTTT. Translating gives CASSVAVEEGSGNSPLHF.

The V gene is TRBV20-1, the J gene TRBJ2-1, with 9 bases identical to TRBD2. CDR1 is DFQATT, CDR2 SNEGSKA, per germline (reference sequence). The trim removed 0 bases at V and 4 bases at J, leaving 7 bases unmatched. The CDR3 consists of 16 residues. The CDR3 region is CSARDVAGGRYNEQFF. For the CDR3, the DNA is TGCAGTGCTAGAGATGTTGCGGGGGGGCGTTACAATGAGCAGTTCTTC.

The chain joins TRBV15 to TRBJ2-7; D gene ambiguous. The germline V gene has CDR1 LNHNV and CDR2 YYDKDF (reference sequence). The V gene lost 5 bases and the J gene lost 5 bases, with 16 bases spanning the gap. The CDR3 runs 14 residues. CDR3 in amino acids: CATSARTAWDEQYF. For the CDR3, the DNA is TGTGCCACCAGCGCCCGGACGGCCTGGGACGAGCAGTACTTC.

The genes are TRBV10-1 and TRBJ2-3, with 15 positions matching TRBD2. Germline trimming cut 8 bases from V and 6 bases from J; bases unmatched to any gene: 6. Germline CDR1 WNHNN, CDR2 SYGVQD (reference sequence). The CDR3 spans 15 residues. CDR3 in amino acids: CASWTSGGATDTQYF. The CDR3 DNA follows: TGCGCCAGCTGGACTAGCGGGGGGGCCACGGATACGCAGTATTTT.

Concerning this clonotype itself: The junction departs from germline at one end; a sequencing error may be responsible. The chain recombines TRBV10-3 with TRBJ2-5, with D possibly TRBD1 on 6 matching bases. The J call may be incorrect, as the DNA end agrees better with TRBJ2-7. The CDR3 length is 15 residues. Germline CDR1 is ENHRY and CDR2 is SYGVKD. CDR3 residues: CASSYMPGVSYEQYF. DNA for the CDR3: TGTGCCAGCAGTTATATGCCAGGGGTTAGCTACGAGCAGTACTTC.

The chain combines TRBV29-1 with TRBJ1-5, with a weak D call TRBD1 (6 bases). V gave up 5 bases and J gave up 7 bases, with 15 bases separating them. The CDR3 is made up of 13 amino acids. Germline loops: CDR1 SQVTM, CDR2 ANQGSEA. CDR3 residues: CSVHAGEGQPQHF. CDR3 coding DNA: TGCAGCGTTCACGCAGGGGAAGGACAGCCCCAGCATTTT.

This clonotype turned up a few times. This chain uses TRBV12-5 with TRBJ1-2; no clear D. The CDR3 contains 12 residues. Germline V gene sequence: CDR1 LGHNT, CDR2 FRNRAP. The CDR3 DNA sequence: TGTGCCAGCAGCGGCCGAGAGGATGGCTACACCTTC. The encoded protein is CASSGREDGYTF.

The CDR3 is CASSLGSGDLNTEAFF. The CDR3 DNA sequence: TGTGCCAGCAGCTTAGGGTCTGGCGATTTGAACACTGAAGCTTTCTTT. This chain joins TRBV11-3 and TRBJ1-1; unclear D gene. The CDR3 consists of 16 residues. CDR1 is SGHNT and CDR2 is YENEEA in the germline V gene. V gave up 1 base and J gave up 0 bases, with 12 bases separating them.

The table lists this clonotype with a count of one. Here the CDR3 reads CASSPDGGQGIGEQYF. CDR3 nucleotides: TGTGCCAGCAGCCCAGACGGGGGACAGGGGATTGGCGAGCAGTACTTC. The V gene is TRBV9, the J gene TRBJ2-7; 10 nucleotides match TRBD1. The CDR3 totals 16 residues. V was clipped by 4 bases and J by 6 bases; unmatched bases: 13. The germline V gene encodes CDR1 SGDLS and CDR2 YYNGEE.